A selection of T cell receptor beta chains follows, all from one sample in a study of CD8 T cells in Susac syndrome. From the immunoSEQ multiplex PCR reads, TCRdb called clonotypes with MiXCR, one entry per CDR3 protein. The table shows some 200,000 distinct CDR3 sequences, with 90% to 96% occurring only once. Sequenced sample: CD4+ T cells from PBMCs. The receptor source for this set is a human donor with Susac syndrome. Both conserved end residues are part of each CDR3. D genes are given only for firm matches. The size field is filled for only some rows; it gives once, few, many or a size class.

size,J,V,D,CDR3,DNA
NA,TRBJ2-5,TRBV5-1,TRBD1,CASSFQGQETQYF,TGCGCCAGCAGCTTCCAGGGACAGGAGACCCAGTACTTC
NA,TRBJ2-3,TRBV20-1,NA,CSARDTGASTDTQYF,TGCAGTGCTAGAGATACCGGAGCTAGCACAGATACGCAGTATTTT
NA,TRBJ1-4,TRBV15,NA,CATSSLMRATNEKLFF,TGTGCCACCAGCTCCCTGATGAGGGCCACTAATGAAAAACTGTTTTTT
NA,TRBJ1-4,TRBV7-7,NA,CASSRDLNEKLFF,TGTGCTAGCAGCCGGGACCTTAATGAAAAACTGTTTTTT
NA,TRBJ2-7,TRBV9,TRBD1,CASSAGTGASRGNEQYF,TGTGCCAGCAGTGCCGGGACAGGGGCCTCCAGAGGGAACGAGCAGTACTTC
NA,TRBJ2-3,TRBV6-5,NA,CASSRGADTQYF,TGTGCCAGCTCAAGAGGAGCAGATACGCAGTATTTT
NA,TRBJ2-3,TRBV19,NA,CASSNSHTDTQYF,TGTGCCAGTAGTAATTCTCACACAGATACGCAGTATTTT
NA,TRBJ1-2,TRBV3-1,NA,CASSQPGPSSGYTF,TGTGCCAGCAGCCAGCCGGGGCCCAGCTCTGGCTACACCTTC
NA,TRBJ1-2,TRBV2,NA,CASSRISHYGYTF,TGTGCCAGCTCGAGGATTTCGCACTATGGCTACACCTTC
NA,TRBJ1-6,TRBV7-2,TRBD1,CASSHQNRGLRSPLHF,TGTGCCAGCAGCCATCAAAACAGGGGATTGAGGTCACCCCTCCACTTT
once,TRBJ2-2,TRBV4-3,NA,CASSQGPPAPNTGELFF,TGCGCCAGCAGCCAAGGGCCTCCAGCACCGAACACCGGGGAGCTGTTTTTT
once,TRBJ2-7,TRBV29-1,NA,CSVAMSSYEQYF,TGCAGCGTTGCGATGAGCTCCTACGAGCAGTACTTC
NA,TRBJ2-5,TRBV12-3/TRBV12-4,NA,CASSFRATDQETQYF,TGTGCCAGCAGTTTTAGGGCGACAGACCAAGAGACCCAGTACTTC
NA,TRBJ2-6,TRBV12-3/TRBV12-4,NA,CASSSEAVTGANVLTF,TGTGCCAGCAGCTCAGAAGCAGTAACTGGGGCCAACGTCCTGACTTTC
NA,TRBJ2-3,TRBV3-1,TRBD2,CASSQDLGLATDTQYF,TGTGCCAGCAGCCAAGATCTCGGACTAGCCACAGATACGCAGTATTTT
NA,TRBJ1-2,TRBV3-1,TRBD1,CASSQAGQPTYGYTF,TGTGCCAGCAGCCAAGCGGGACAGCCGACCTATGGCTACACCTTC
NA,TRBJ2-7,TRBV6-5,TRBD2,CATRGVSYEQYF,TGTGCCACACGGGGGGTCTCCTACGAGCAGTACTTC
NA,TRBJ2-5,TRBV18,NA,CASSPGIQETQYF,TGTGCCAGCTCACCAGGGATACAAGAGACCCAGTACTTC
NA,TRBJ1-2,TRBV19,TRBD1,CASTPGQGYGYTF,TGTGCCAGTACACCCGGACAGGGCTATGGCTACACCTTC
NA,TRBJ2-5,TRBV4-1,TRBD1,CASSQAGTGDETQYF,TGCGCCAGCAGCCAAGCTGGGACAGGGGACGAGACCCAGTACTTC
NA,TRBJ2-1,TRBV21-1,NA,CASSNFSCQFF,TGTGCCAGCAGCAATTTCAGTTGCCAGTTCTTC
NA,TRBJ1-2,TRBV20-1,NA,CSAPWGIGTYGYTF,TGCAGTGCCCCATGGGGCATAGGGACTTATGGCTACACCTTC
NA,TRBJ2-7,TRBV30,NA,CAWGGNYEQYF,TGTGCCTGGGGGGGGAATTACGAGCAGTACTTC
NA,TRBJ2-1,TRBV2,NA,CASRDLTEQFF,TGTGCCAGCAGAGATCTTACCGAGCAGTTCTTC
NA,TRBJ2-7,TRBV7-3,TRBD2,CASSFSSGGLYEQYF,TGTGCCAGCAGCTTCTCTAGCGGGGGGCTCTACGAGCAGTACTTC
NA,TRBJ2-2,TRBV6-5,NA,CASSRGTDDRELFF,TGTGCCAGCAGTCGCGGGACAGACGACCGGGAGCTGTTTTTT
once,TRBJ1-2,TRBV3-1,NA,CASSPDSGYGYTF,TGTGCCAGCAGCCCCGATTCAGGCTATGGCTACACCTTC
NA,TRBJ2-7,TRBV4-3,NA,CASSQERVGYEQYF,TGCGCCAGCAGCCAAGAAAGGGTTGGCTACGAGCAGTACTTC
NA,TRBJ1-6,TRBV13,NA,CASSSQGLVTLHF,TGTGCCAGCAGCTCGCAGGGACTTGTGACCCTCCACTTT
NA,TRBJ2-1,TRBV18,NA,CASSPLRGVDPNEQFF,TGTGCCAGCTCACCACTGAGGGGAGTAGACCCCAATGAGCAGTTCTTC
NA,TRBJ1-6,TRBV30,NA,CAWSPVSSYNSPLHF,TGTGCCTGGAGTCCGGTGAGCTCCTATAATTCACCCCTCCACTTT
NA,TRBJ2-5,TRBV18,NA,CASSPDRRTYQETQYF,TGTGCCAGCTCACCAGATCGAAGGACATACCAAGAGACCCAGTACTTC
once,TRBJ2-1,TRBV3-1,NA,CASSHRRDFNEQFF,TGTGCCAGCAGCCATCGTCGGGACTTTAATGAGCAGTTCTTC
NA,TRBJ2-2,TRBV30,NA,CAWSTSSNTGELFF,TGTGCCTGGAGCACTAGCTCGAACACCGGGGAGCTGTTTTTT
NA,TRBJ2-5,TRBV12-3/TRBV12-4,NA,CASSADSPYQETQYF,TGTGCCAGCAGTGCAGACAGCCCTTACCAAGAGACCCAGTACTTC
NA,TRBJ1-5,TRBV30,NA,CAWSAGGPQPQHF,TGTGCCTGGAGTGCCGGAGGTCCCCAGCCCCAGCATTTT
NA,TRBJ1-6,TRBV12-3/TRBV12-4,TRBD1,CASSWSDRGSPLHF,TGTGCCAGCAGTTGGTCGGACAGGGGTTCACCCCTCCACTTT
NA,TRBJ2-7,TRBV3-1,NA,CASSQGVSYEQYF,TGTGCCAGCAGCCAGGGCGTCTCCTACGAGCAGTACTTC
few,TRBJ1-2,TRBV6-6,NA,CASSYEGRGYTF,TGTGCCAGCAGTTACGAGGGCAGGGGCTACACCTTC
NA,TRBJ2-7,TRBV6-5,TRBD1,CASSSLGQGWHEQYF,TGTGCCAGCAGTTCTTTGGGACAGGGTTGGCACGAGCAGTACTTC
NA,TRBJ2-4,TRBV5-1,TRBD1,CASSLRTGYENIQYF,TGCGCCAGCAGCCTTAGGACAGGGTATGAAAACATTCAGTACTTC
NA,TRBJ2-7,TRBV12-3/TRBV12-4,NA,CATNSRGTGEQYF,TGTGCCACCAACTCGAGGGGGACGGGCGAGCAGTACTTC
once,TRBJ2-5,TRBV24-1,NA,CATSDQRTGMETQYF,TGTGCCACCAGTGATCAACGAACAGGGATGGAGACCCAGTACTTC
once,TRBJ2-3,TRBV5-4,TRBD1,CASSAQGATDTQYF,TGTGCCAGCAGCGCCCAGGGGGCGACTGATACGCAGTATTTT
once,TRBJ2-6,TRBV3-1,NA,CASSGRKGANVLTF,TGTGCCAGCAGCGGAAGGAAGGGGGCCAACGTCCTGACTTTC
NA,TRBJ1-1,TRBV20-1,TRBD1,CSAFQGGNAFF,TGCAGTGCTTTCCAGGGGGGGAATGCTTTCTTT
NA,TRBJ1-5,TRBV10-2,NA,CASSESNLGGGNQPQHF,TGCGCCAGCAGTGAGTCGAATCTCGGGGGTGGCAATCAGCCCCAGCATTTT
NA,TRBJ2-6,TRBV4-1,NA,CASCWVPGGANVLTF,TGCGCCAGCTGTTGGGTCCCAGGCGGGGCCAACGTCCTGACTTTC
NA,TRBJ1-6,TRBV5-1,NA,CASSLGRENSPLHF,TGCGCCAGCAGCTTGGGCCGGGAAAATTCACCCCTCCACTTT
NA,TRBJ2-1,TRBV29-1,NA,CSVVTTQGGAAEQFF,TGCAGCGTTGTTACGACGCAAGGGGGGGCGGCTGAGCAGTTCTTC
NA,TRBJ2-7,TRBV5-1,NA,CASSLAPGNSYEQYF,TGCGCCAGCAGCTTGGCCCCTGGGAACTCCTACGAGCAGTACTTC
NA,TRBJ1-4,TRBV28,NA,CASSSGERNEKLFF,TGTGCCAGCAGTTCTGGGGAAAGGAATGAAAAACTGTTTTTT
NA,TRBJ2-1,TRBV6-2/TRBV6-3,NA,CASRNGIYNEQFF,TGTGCCAGCAGGAACGGGATCTACAATGAGCAGTTCTTC